A single sample gave rise to the 19 T cell receptor beta chains below, sequenced in a study of T cells after yellow fever vaccination (dated by TCRdb to about 2019). The treatment or condition label of this sample denotes: live attenuated yellow fever vaccine strain. Receptors were amplified or captured by 5' RACE. Reads for this sample came from an Illumina NovaSeq 6000. In-frame beta chains were kept once TCRdb had trimmed the public reads at Q25 with fastp and called clones with MiXCR. Rows with a matching CDR3 protein are joined into one entry that keeps the most common DNA and genes. This sample holds over 250,000 distinct CDR3 sequences; about 4% were observed only once. Around 24% of the sample is taken by the ten largest. The material was PBMCs, obtained 5 days after the yellow fever booster vaccination. These receptors originate from a man in his late teens or twenties who received the YFV17D yellow fever vaccine.

There are a few counts of this clonotype. The chain has TRBV7-3 and TRBJ1-1; D may be TRBD1 (5 bases). The V and J ends lost 3 bases and 4 bases respectively, with 9 bases between them. Germline V CDR1 and CDR2: SGHTA, FQGTGA. The length of the CDR3 is 13 residues. The CDR3 DNA sequence: TGTGCCAGCAGCTTTTCCAGGGTCACTGAAGCTTTCTTT. Amino acid sequence: CASSFSRVTEAFF.

CDR3 region: CSVKWGANTGELFF. Written as DNA, the CDR3 is TGCAGCGTTAAGTGGGGTGCGAACACCGGGGAGCTGTTTTTT. This sequence joins TRBV29-1 and TRBJ2-2; no clear D. The CDR3 extends over 14 amino acids. Germline CDR1 and CDR2: SQVTM and ANQGSEA. Trimming stripped 5 bases from V and 0 bases from J, with 10 bases between.

The genes are TRBV20-1 and TRBJ2-3; D is unclear. The germline V and J ends were trimmed by 4 bases and 2 bases, with 10 bases remaining between them. This CDR3 has 13 residues. In germline, CDR1 is DFQATT, CDR2 SNEGSKA (reference sequence). The CDR3 DNA reads as TGCAGTGCTACAGTACTCCACACAGATACGCAGTATTTT. It codes for CSATVLHTDTQYF.

This clonotype was found many times. This CDR3 is CASSLGIGGRQPQHF. The CDR3 DNA sequence: TGTGCCAGCAGCTTGGGGATAGGGGGAAGGCAGCCCCAGCATTTT. The V and J genes are TRBV5-5 and TRBJ1-5, with D possibly matching TRBD1 (6 bases). The CDR3 runs to 15 residues. V lost 0 bases and J 7 bases, leaving 14 bases between the germline ends. CDR1 and CDR2 (germline): SGHKS, YYEKEE (reference sequence).

The V and J genes are TRBV6-6 and TRBJ2-3; D is undetermined. The V end was cut by 1 base, the J end by 3 bases, with 14 bases between. The CDR3 is 16 residues long. The germline CDR1 and CDR2 sequences are MNHNY and SVGAGI (reference sequence). The CDR3 here is CASSYYSGFSTDTQYF. CDR3 sequence (DNA): TGTGCCAGCAGTTACTACTCCGGGTTCTCGACAGATACGCAGTATTTT.

The chain combines TRBV12-2 with TRBJ1-2; the table's D call, TRBD1, was not checked against the DNA. TRBV12-2 is classified as a pseudogene. The CDR3 is 14 amino acids. In DNA, the CDR3 is TGTGCAAGTCGCTTAGTTCGCAGGGGGGCTGGCTACACCTTC. It yields the protein CASRLVRRGAGYTF.

This clonotype appeared a few times. The chain employs TRBV11-2 and TRBJ2-2; possibly TRBD1 for D (6 bases). The CDR3 runs to 16 residues. Trimming stripped 3 bases from V and 1 base from J, with 12 bases between. Germline V gene data show CDR1 as SGHAT and CDR2 as FQNNGV. CDR3 nucleotides: TGTGCCAGCAGCTTTGTAGGGGGTGGGAACACCGGGGAGCTGTTTTTT. Translated: CASSFVGGGNTGELFF.

This clonotype was seen more than once but under ten times. The chain links TRBV5-1 to TRBJ2-7; D perhaps matches TRBD2 (7 bases). The V and J ends lost 0 bases and 0 bases respectively, with 13 bases between them. The CDR3 covers 16 residues. In germline, CDR1 is SGHRS, CDR2 YFSETQ. The CDR3 DNA sequence: TGCGCCAGCAGCTTGGACGCGGGGGCGATCTCCTACGAGCAGTACTTC. As protein: CASSLDAGAISYEQYF.

The sample holds a few counts of this clonotype. The V and J genes are TRBV6-2 or TRBV6-3 and TRBJ2-2; D possibly matches TRBD1 or TRBD2 (5 bases each). The CDR3 has 15 residues. Germline values: CDR1 MNHEY, CDR2 SVGEGT. Trimming took off 1 base at V and 4 bases at J, with 10 bases between the two ends. CDR3 DNA: TGTGCCAGCAGTTACTGGGACCAAGTCACCGGGGAGCTGTTTTTT. Protein sequence: CASSYWDQVTGELFF.

This clonotype was seen a handful of times. V gene TRBV12-3 or TRBV12-4 combines with J gene TRBJ1-5; 9 nucleotides agree with TRBD1. Trimming took 7 bases from V and 6 from J; bases not matched to a gene: 10. This CDR3 has 15 residues. This chain's CDR3 is CASTRTGDPGQPQHF. CDR3 coding DNA: TGTGCCAGCACCCGGACAGGGGATCCCGGTCAGCCCCAGCATTTT.

The rearrangement uses TRBV6-5 and TRBJ2-5, with TRBD1 identical over 10 bases. Looked up from germline, CDR1 is MNHEY and CDR2 is SVGAGI. With 0 bases clipped from V and 4 bases from J, the junction kept 2 bases outside the gene matches. The CDR3 has 15 amino acids. The CDR3: CASSYSWDRGETQYF. The DNA for the CDR3 is TGTGCCAGCAGTTACTCCTGGGACAGGGGAGAGACCCAGTACTTC.

This clonotype was picked up a small number of times. The chain couples TRBV18 to TRBJ1-1, with D maybe TRBD1 (6 bases). CDR3 size: 13 residues. Trimming removed 5 bases from V and 3 bases from J, with 10 bases in between. CDR1 and CDR2 (germline): KGHSH, LQKENI. The CDR3 DNA is TGTGCCAGCTCAGCGGGGGGCGACACTGAAGCTTTCTTT. Translating it yields CASSAGGDTEAFF.

The chain has TRBV5-1 and TRBJ2-5, with D maybe TRBD1 (6 bases). The CDR3 sequence is 15 residues long. V was clipped by 0 bases and J by 0 bases, with 9 bases between them. Germline lookup yields CDR1 SGHRS and CDR2 YFSETQ. The CDR3 bases are TGCGCCAGCAGCTTGGTGGGGACATACCAAGAGACCCAGTACTTC. As protein: CASSLVGTYQETQYF.

The chain has TRBV12-3 or TRBV12-4 and TRBJ2-5; D perhaps matches TRBD1 (6 bases). CDR3 length: 15 amino acids. V lost 5 bases and J 2 bases, leaving 15 bases between the germline ends. The CDR3 loop is CASSPRTERQETQYF. The CDR3 nucleotides read TGTGCCAGCAGTCCCCGGACAGAAAGACAAGAGACCCAGTACTTC.

V usage is TRBV5-1 and J usage is TRBJ2-1; 10 bases align to TRBD1. CDR3 length equals 13 residues. J lost 10 bases, V lost 5 bases, and 6 bases had no gene match. In germline, CDR1 is SGHRS, CDR2 YFSETQ. CDR3 coding DNA: TGCGCCAGCAGGGAGGGACAGGGGCCCGAGCAGTTCTTC. The encoded protein is CASREGQGPEQFF.

This clonotype turned up a few times. The chain carries TRBV6-6 and TRBJ1-1, with D unresolved. This CDR3 has 15 residues. The V gene's germline CDR1 is MNHNY and CDR2 SVGAGI (reference sequence). The V end lost 6 bases, the J end lost 3 bases, and 17 bases lay between the germline ends. In DNA form, the CDR3 reads TGTGCCAGCAGGCCCAACTCGGGTGGGGACACTGAAGCTTTCTTT. Amino acids: CASRPNSGGDTEAFF.

V gene TRBV19 combines with J gene TRBJ1-5; D gene uncertain. The CDR3 covers 14 residues. Looked up from germline, CDR1 is LNHDA and CDR2 is SQIVND (reference sequence). With 4 bases removed from V and 5 bases from J, the gap between germline ends came to 12 bases. As DNA, the CDR3 is TGTGCCAGTAGTAGGCGGGCCCGGGATCAGCCCCAGCATTTT. Its translation is CASSRRARDQPQHF.

The chain is built from TRBV6-2 or TRBV6-3 and TRBJ1-5; perhaps TRBD1 as D (5 bases). The CDR3 is 19 residues long. CDR1 is MNHEY and CDR2 is SVGEGT in the germline V gene. Trimming took 0 bases from V and 0 from J, leaving 18 bases between them. The CDR3 region is CASSYSRIAGRLSNQPQHF. The CDR3 nucleotides are TGTGCCAGCAGTTACTCGAGGATCGCAGGGCGGCTTAGCAATCAGCCCCAGCATTTT.

The chain has TRBV2 and TRBJ2-1, with D possibly being TRBD1 (6 bases). V lost 5 bases and J lost 8, with 10 bases in between. The CDR3 loop spans 12 amino acids. Germline CDR1 and CDR2: SNHLY and FYNNEI. The CDR3 protein is CASSYRDHEQFF. Written as DNA, the CDR3 is TGTGCCAGCAGTTACAGGGACCATGAGCAGTTCTTC.